The next 22 T cell receptor beta chains were all read from a single sample in a study of CD8+CD57+ T cells in acquired aplastic anemia. Profiling that covered TCR beta VDJ and CDR3 relied on genomic DNA as its template. TCRdb passed the reads through MiXCR, listing each CDR3 protein once. Of 150,000 to 200,000 distinct CDR3 sequences listed, roughly 48% were seen once; the top ten hold about 1.1%. Specimen: sorted CD4+, CD8+, or CD8+CD57+ T cells (not recorded which) from PBMCs. The source of these receptors is a human donor in good health.

The rearrangement uses TRBV10-3 and TRBJ2-7; TRBD2 matches 7 bases. CDR1 is ENHRY and CDR2 is SYGVKD in the germline V gene. This CDR3 comprises 17 residues. J gave up 0 bases and V 2 bases, and 10 bases lay outside the gene matches. The CDR3 is CAISEIDSSGRSYEQYF. The CDR3 nucleotides read TGTGCCATCAGTGAGATCGATTCTAGCGGTCGCTCCTACGAGCAGTACTTC.

This clonotype came up many times. The chain links TRBV9 to TRBJ2-7; the D gene is possibly TRBD2 (6 bases). The CDR3 consists of 11 residues. Germline CDR1 reads SGDLS; CDR2 reads YYNGEE. The V gene lost 3 bases and the J gene lost 6 bases, with 7 bases spanning the gap. CDR3 residues: CASSEGGEQYF. The CDR3 nucleotides are TGTGCCAGCAGCGAGGGAGGCGAGCAGTACTTC.

The CDR3 protein is CASSYQPGLAGGLYNEQFF. The CDR3 DNA follows: TGTGCCAGCAGCTACCAACCGGGACTAGCGGGAGGACTCTACAATGAGCAGTTCTTC. The chain joins TRBV11-1 to TRBJ2-1, with 15 positions matching TRBD2. The trim removed 4 bases at V and 3 bases at J, leaving 10 bases unmatched. The length of the CDR3 is 19 residues. Germline V gene data show CDR1 as SGHAT and CDR2 as FQDESV (reference sequence).

The chain has TRBV2 and TRBJ1-6; 9 bases align to TRBD1. With V trimmed by 3 bases and J by 6 bases, 3 bases remained unmatched. The CDR3 sequence is 15 residues long. CDR1 SNHLY and CDR2 FYNNEI come from the germline V gene. The CDR3 loop is CASSERTGVNSPLHF. As DNA, the CDR3 is TGTGCCAGCAGTGAGAGGACAGGGGTTAATTCACCCCTCCACTTT.

The chain links TRBV15 to TRBJ1-4, with a possible D match to TRBD1 (6 bases). This CDR3 is built from 14 residues. The germline CDR1 and CDR2 sequences are LNHNV and YYDKDF (reference sequence). The germline V and J ends were trimmed by 4 bases and 8 bases, with 14 bases remaining between them. Here the CDR3 reads CATSTQGMKEKLFF. The CDR3 nucleotides are TGTGCCACCAGCACGCAGGGGATGAAAGAAAAACTGTTTTTT.

The J gene is TRBJ2-7, the V gene TRBV7-3; D is ambiguous. Trimming cost V 6 bases and J 5 bases, with 8 bases left between them. Germline V lookup: CDR1 SGHTA, CDR2 FQGTGA. The CDR3 spans 11 residues. In nucleotides, the CDR3 is TGTGCCAGCAGTGAAACGGACGAGCAGTACTTC. Amino acids: CASSETDEQYF.

This clonotype was detected ten times or more. The chain uses TRBV7-9 and TRBJ2-2; 8 nucleotides agree with TRBD2. The junction had 6 bases not matched to a gene; V was cut back by 7 bases and J by 5 bases. CDR1 is SEHNR and CDR2 is FQNEAQ in the germline V gene (reference sequence). This CDR3 comprises 14 residues. The CDR3 here is CASTRGGRTGELFF. DNA for the CDR3: TGTGCCAGCACCCGGGGGGGGCGAACCGGGGAGCTGTTTTTT.

The CDR3 region is CASGLGGGDEQFF. CDR3 DNA sequence: TGTGCTAGTGGTTTGGGTGGGGGCGATGAGCAGTTCTTC. The V gene is TRBV12-5, the J gene TRBJ2-1; possibly TRBD1 for D (6 bases). CDR3 length: 13 amino acids. V lost 1 base, J lost 8 bases, and 9 bases lay in between. Germline CDR1 reads LGHNT; CDR2 reads FRNRAP.

This clonotype has just a few counts. This CDR3 reads CASSYSGYGYTF. CDR3 coding DNA: TGTGCCAGCAGTTACTCAGGCTATGGCTACACCTTC. The chain uses TRBV6-5 and TRBJ1-2; D is unresolved. This CDR3 spans 12 amino acids. Germline-derived CDR1 and CDR2 are MNHEY and SVGAGI. The V and J ends lost 0 bases and 4 bases respectively, with 3 bases between them.

Many counts were recorded for this clonotype. The V gene is TRBV9, the J gene TRBJ2-1; either TRBD1 or TRBD2 may supply D (6 bases each). This CDR3 spans 15 amino acids. Germline CDR1 and CDR2: SGDLS and YYNGEE. Deletions cut 4 bases from V and 8 bases from J, with 19 bases between. The CDR3 bases are TGTGCCAGCAGCCGAGGGGGAGGTCACCTCGATGAGCAGTTCTTC. This sequence encodes CASSRGGGHLDEQFF.

For the CDR3, the DNA is TGTGCCAGCAGCTCGGGACTAGCGGGGGCGGTCGAGCAGTACTTC. It is translated as CASSSGLAGAVEQYF. The gene calls are TRBV7-9 and TRBJ2-7; 14 nucleotides match TRBD2. Germline CDR1 is SEHNR and CDR2 is FQNEAQ (reference sequence). This CDR3 comprises 15 residues. The trim removed 4 bases at V and 6 bases at J, leaving 5 bases unmatched.

Points on this clonotype: With a much larger clone just one base away, this may be a read error. The V gene is TRBV5-5, the J gene TRBJ2-7, with D perhaps matching TRBD1 (6 bases). The germline CDR1 and CDR2 sequences are SGHKS and YYEKEE (reference sequence). V shed 4 bases and J shed 5 bases, with 13 bases lying between them. CDR3 length: 13 amino acids. The chain's CDR3 is CASSGEQGHEQYF. CDR3 nucleotide sequence: TGTGCCAGCAGCGGGGAACAGGGACACGAGCAGTACTTC.

This rearrangement joins TRBV29-1 to TRBJ2-1, with 7 bases that match TRBD2. This CDR3 spans 13 amino acids. The ends lost 5 bases at V and 9 bases at J; junction bases unmatched: 10. Germline V gene lookup returns CDR1 SQVTM and CDR2 ANQGSEA. The CDR3 region is CSVRPGGEGEQFF. CDR3 coding DNA: TGCAGCGTTCGTCCGGGAGGAGAGGGTGAGCAGTTCTTC.

In this sample, this clonotype turned up many times. The chain is built from TRBV6-6 and TRBJ2-3, with 7 bases identical to TRBD1. V lost 4 bases to trimming and J lost 2 bases; unmatched junction nucleotides: 3. The CDR3 consists of 14 residues. Germline V gives CDR1 MNHNY, CDR2 SVGAGI (reference sequence). CDR3 in DNA: TGTGCCAGCAGTTGGGACAGTTACACAGATACGCAGTATTTT. Translating gives CASSWDSYTDTQYF.

This clonotype showed up many times. The rearrangement uses TRBV9 and TRBJ2-5; TRBD2 matches 12 bases. The CDR3 extends over 16 amino acids. V was clipped by 3 bases and J by 5 bases; unmatched bases: 8. Germline V gene sequence: CDR1 SGDLS, CDR2 YYNGEE. The DNA for the CDR3 is TGTGCCAGCAGCGCATCTAGCGGGGGGGCGTGGGAGACCCAGTACTTC. Its translation is CASSASSGGAWETQYF.

This clonotype has only a few counts. The chain employs TRBV4-3 and TRBJ1-1, with 10 bases fitting TRBD1. Germline loops: CDR1 LGHNA, CDR2 YSLEER. V trimming: 4 bases; J trimming: 7 bases; junction bases outside the gene matches: 12. This CDR3 spans 16 amino acids. Written as DNA, the CDR3 is TGCGCCAGCAGCCGAACCGGGACAGGGGCCCTAGTTGAAGCTTTCTTT. Its protein is CASSRTGTGALVEAFF.

This chain uses TRBV11-1 with TRBJ1-1, with 7 bases lining up with TRBD1. The CDR3 spans 16 residues. In germline, CDR1 is SGHAT, CDR2 FQDESV (reference sequence). V gave up 5 bases and J gave up 0 bases; unmatched junction bases: 9. CDR3 residues: CASSPATGNMNTEAFF. The CDR3 nucleotides are TGTGCCAGCAGCCCCGCGACAGGGAATATGAACACTGAAGCTTTCTTT.

This chain connects TRBV28 to TRBJ2-1; the D gene is possibly TRBD1 (5 bases). Per germline, CDR1 MDHEN and CDR2 SYDVKM. This CDR3 spans 14 amino acids. Trimming removed 1 base from V and 2 bases from J, with 6 bases in between. In DNA form, the CDR3 reads TGTGCCAGCAGTTTATTGGGGCCCTACAATGAGCAGTTCTTC. Translating gives CASSLLGPYNEQFF.

This clonotype was seen only a few times. The chain has TRBV2 and TRBJ2-3; D remains unclear. Germline CDR1 reads SNHLY; CDR2 reads FYNNEI. Trimming cost V 7 bases and J 4 bases, with 9 bases left between them. CDR3 length: 12 residues. CDR3 loop: CASKGPADTQYF. CDR3 bases: TGTGCCAGCAAAGGGCCCGCAGATACGCAGTATTTT.

Concerning this clonotype: This may arise from a read error, as a much more abundant clone is one base away. The genes are TRBV10-1 and TRBJ2-1; TRBD2 is a possible D gene (6 bases). Per the germline V gene, CDR1 is WNHNN and CDR2 is SYGVQD (reference sequence). The CDR3 is made up of 15 amino acids. The CDR3 region is CASGESGSGGGEQFF. The CDR3 bases are TGCGCCAGCGGTGAGTCGGGGTCTGGGGGAGGTGAGCAGTTCTTC.

The rearrangement uses TRBV10-1 and TRBJ2-2; perhaps TRBD1 as D (6 bases). V lost 6 bases to trimming and J lost 1 base, with 12 bases between them. From germline, CDR1 is WNHNN and CDR2 SYGVQD (reference sequence). The CDR3 sequence is 15 residues long. In DNA form, the CDR3 reads TGCGCCAGCAGCCCCCCGGACAGGAACACCGGGGAGCTGTTTTTT. Amino acids: CASSPPDRNTGELFF.

About this clonotype itself: The conserved phenylalanine or tryptophan is not found at the CDR3 terminus, so this likely reflects a read error. The chain carries TRBV10-2 and TRBJ2-1, with D maybe TRBD1 (7 bases). V gave up 5 bases and J gave up 6 bases, with 8 bases separating them. The CDR3 loop spans 12 amino acids. Germline CDR1 reads WSHSY; CDR2 reads SAAADI. The CDR3 DNA sequence: TGCGCCAGCAGTCAGGGGGGCAATGAGCAGTTCCTC. Encoded protein: CASSQGGNEQFL.